This entry describes one T cell receptor (beta chain). Its antigen is undetermined. This sequence may be a read error, since a much larger clone differs from it by one base. This sample is part of a study of CD8 T cells in ankylosing spondylitis. Study-level findings and limits: Significant enrichment of disease-linked clones was reportedly seen in matched ankylosing spondylitis synovial fluid. A TCR beta motif of 7 to 9 highly homologous variants seemed to mark ankylosing spondylitis blood.

Using its own MiXCR run on the 5' RACE reads, TCRdb lists one record per CDR3 protein. The sample records about 800,000 distinct CDR3 sequences, approximately 12% being singletons. The CDR3 extends over 13 amino acids. In germline, CDR1 is SGHNT, CDR2 YYREEE (reference sequence). This TCR was recovered from a male donor with ankylosing spondylitis. V is TRBV5-4 and J is TRBJ1-2; D is unclear. Sequencing was done on a sample of blood, either unsorted or a sorted T cell fraction (not recorded which). The CDR3 reads CANSSGSNYGYTF. Written as DNA, the CDR3 is TGTGCCAACAGCTCAGGATCTAACTATGGCTACACCTTC. Based on the CDR3 plus reference TRBV5-4 and TRBJ1-2, the full variable domain is ETGVTQSPTHLIKTRGQQVTLRCSSQSGHNTVSWYQQALGQGPQFIFQYYREEENGRGNFPPRFSGLQFPNYSSELNVNALELDDSALYLCANSSGSNYGYTFGSGTRLTVV.